The rows below give T cell receptor beta chains drawn from one sample of a study of shared clonotypes between healthy human individuals. The method was immunoSEQ multiplex PCR; TCRdb's version includes in-frame clones alone and lacks a portion of them. The table records under 550,000 clones, less than 96% of them present only once. Source material: naive CD4+ T cells sorted from blood. The receptor set was obtained from a woman aged 25 to 45 in good health. Each CDR3 is given with its conserved first and last residue. D genes are given only for firm matches. The listing skips clone size in some rows; elsewhere it reads once, few, many or a size class.

J gene: TRBJ1-1
clone size: NA
D gene: TRBD1
V gene: TRBV28
CDR3 protein: CASGTGNTEAFF
CDR3 DNA: TGTGCCAGTGGGACAGGAAACACTGAAGCTTTCTTT

J gene: TRBJ2-3
clone size: NA
D gene: TRBD2
V gene: TRBV13
CDR3 protein: CASSPTSGSTDTQYF
CDR3 DNA: TGTGCCAGCAGCCCCACTAGCGGGAGCACAGATACGCAGTATTTT

J gene: TRBJ2-5
clone size: once
D gene: TRBD2
V gene: TRBV28
CDR3 protein: CASTLGVAGEGETQYF
CDR3 DNA: TGTGCCAGCACCCTGGGGGTAGCGGGAGAAGGAGAGACCCAGTACTTC

J gene: TRBJ2-1
clone size: once
D gene: TRBD2
V gene: TRBV15
CDR3 protein: CATSRIWGGSLDNEQFF
CDR3 DNA: TGTGCCACCAGCAGAATTTGGGGGGGGTCTCTTGACAATGAGCAGTTCTTC

J gene: TRBJ1-5
clone size: once
D gene: NA
V gene: TRBV9
CDR3 protein: CASSVGKGSNQPQHF
CDR3 DNA: TGTGCCAGCAGCGTAGGAAAGGGATCCAATCAGCCCCAGCATTTT

J gene: TRBJ1-5
clone size: NA
D gene: NA
V gene: TRBV5-8
CDR3 protein: CASSLTRRDQPQHF
CDR3 DNA: TGTGCCAGCAGCTTGACCCGGCGGGATCAGCCCCAGCATTTT

J gene: TRBJ1-3
clone size: NA
D gene: NA
V gene: TRBV9
CDR3 protein: CASSVDGGDYSGNTIYF
CDR3 DNA: TGTGCCAGCAGCGTAGACGGGGGGGACTACTCTGGAAACACCATATATTTT

J gene: TRBJ2-7
clone size: NA
D gene: TRBD2
V gene: TRBV6-1
CDR3 protein: CASSETPMTSGLGEQYF
CDR3 DNA: TGTGCCAGCAGTGAAACCCCCATGACTAGCGGGTTGGGGGAGCAGTACTTC

J gene: TRBJ1-5
clone size: once
D gene: TRBD1
V gene: TRBV28
CDR3 protein: CASRGQGMSQPQHF
CDR3 DNA: TGTGCCAGCCGCGGACAGGGTATGAGTCAGCCCCAGCATTTT

J gene: TRBJ1-5
clone size: NA
D gene: TRBD1
V gene: TRBV19
CDR3 protein: CASSSIGLQGSLIHSNQPQHF
CDR3 DNA: TGTGCCAGTAGCAGTATAGGACTACAGGGGTCCCTAATCCATAGCAATCAGCCCCAGCATTTT

J gene: TRBJ1-1
clone size: NA
D gene: TRBD1
V gene: TRBV6-6
CDR3 protein: CATRLDRGSEAFF
CDR3 DNA: TGTGCCACCCGGCTCGACAGGGGCTCTGAAGCTTTCTTT

J gene: TRBJ2-2
clone size: NA
D gene: NA
V gene: TRBV5-5
CDR3 protein: CASNPSGSNTGELFF
CDR3 DNA: TGTGCCAGCAACCCCTCCGGGTCGAACACCGGGGAGCTGTTTTTT

J gene: TRBJ2-2
clone size: NA
D gene: NA
V gene: TRBV7-7
CDR3 protein: CASSPNAVTGELFF
CDR3 DNA: TGTGCCAGCAGCCCGAACGCGGTAACCGGGGAGCTGTTTTTT

J gene: TRBJ2-5
clone size: NA
D gene: TRBD2
V gene: TRBV9
CDR3 protein: CASSASQGLVQETQYF
CDR3 DNA: TGTGCCAGCAGCGCCTCTCAAGGACTAGTGCAAGAGACCCAGTACTTC

J gene: TRBJ2-3
clone size: NA
D gene: NA
V gene: TRBV28
CDR3 protein: CASSFSVQDTQYF
CDR3 DNA: TGTGCCAGCAGTTTTTCTGTTCAAGATACGCAGTATTTT

J gene: TRBJ2-7
clone size: NA
D gene: TRBD2
V gene: TRBV7-8
CDR3 protein: CASSLALGTSGRGEQYF
CDR3 DNA: TGTGCCAGCAGCTTAGCTCTAGGGACTAGCGGGAGAGGGGAGCAGTACTTC

J gene: TRBJ1-4
clone size: once
D gene: NA
V gene: TRBV5-8
CDR3 protein: CASRRPHRLVTNEKLFF
CDR3 DNA: TGTGCCAGCAGACGACCCCACCGTCTGGTAACTAATGAAAAACTGTTTTTT

J gene: TRBJ1-1
clone size: NA
D gene: TRBD1
V gene: TRBV6-6
CDR3 protein: CANQTGITEAFF
CDR3 DNA: TGTGCCAACCAGACAGGGATCACTGAAGCTTTCTTT

J gene: TRBJ1-5
clone size: NA
D gene: NA
V gene: TRBV7-2
CDR3 protein: CASSSGDPRYQPQHF
CDR3 DNA: TGTGCCAGCAGTTCTGGTGACCCGAGGTACCAGCCCCAGCATTTT

J gene: TRBJ2-7
clone size: NA
D gene: TRBD2
V gene: TRBV28
CDR3 protein: CASSSLVERDSYEQYF
CDR3 DNA: TGTGCCAGCAGTTCCCTTGTCGAGCGGGACTCCTACGAGCAGTACTTC

J gene: TRBJ2-7
clone size: NA
D gene: NA
V gene: TRBV12-5
CDR3 protein: CASGFPYEQYF
CDR3 DNA: TGTGCTAGTGGTTTTCCTTACGAGCAGTACTTC

J gene: TRBJ2-1
clone size: NA
D gene: TRBD2
V gene: TRBV11-2
CDR3 protein: CASSLRLAGYNEQFF
CDR3 DNA: TGTGCCAGCAGCCTCAGACTAGCGGGATACAATGAGCAGTTCTTC

J gene: TRBJ1-1
clone size: NA
D gene: NA
V gene: TRBV11-2
CDR3 protein: CASSLQGGNTEAFF
CDR3 DNA: TGTGCCAGCAGCCTACAGGGAGGGAACACTGAAGCTTTCTTT

J gene: TRBJ1-4
clone size: NA
D gene: TRBD1
V gene: TRBV27
CDR3 protein: CASRRQGNEKLFF
CDR3 DNA: TGTGCCAGCAGGCGACAGGGTAATGAAAAACTGTTTTTT

J gene: TRBJ1-4
clone size: NA
D gene: NA
V gene: TRBV19
CDR3 protein: CASSSQSNEKLFF
CDR3 DNA: TGTGCCAGTAGTAGTCAGTCTAATGAAAAACTGTTTTTT

J gene: TRBJ2-5
clone size: NA
D gene: NA
V gene: TRBV5-8
CDR3 protein: CASSRIRYQETQYF
CDR3 DNA: TGTGCCAGCAGCAGAATCAGGTACCAAGAGACCCAGTACTTC

J gene: TRBJ2-2
clone size: NA
D gene: TRBD2
V gene: TRBV7-7
CDR3 protein: CASSLSGSSGSRGELFF
CDR3 DNA: TGTGCCAGCAGCTTAAGCGGGTCTAGCGGGTCTCGCGGGGAGCTGTTTTTT

J gene: TRBJ1-1
clone size: NA
D gene: TRBD1
V gene: TRBV6-6
CDR3 protein: CASSWGRGARGTEAFF
CDR3 DNA: TGTGCCAGCAGTTGGGGCAGGGGGGCGCGAGGCACTGAAGCTTTCTTT

J gene: TRBJ1-4
clone size: NA
D gene: NA
V gene: TRBV20-1
CDR3 protein: CSASTNEKLFF
CDR3 DNA: TGCAGTGCGAGCACTAATGAAAAACTGTTTTTT

J gene: TRBJ2-3
clone size: NA
D gene: NA
V gene: TRBV19
CDR3 protein: CASRRGAGRDTQYF
CDR3 DNA: TGTGCCAGTCGTAGGGGCGCCGGACGAGATACGCAGTATTTT

J gene: TRBJ1-1
clone size: NA
D gene: NA
V gene: TRBV5-8
CDR3 protein: CASSLQGEAFF
CDR3 DNA: TGTGCCAGCAGCCTTCAGGGTGAGGCTTTCTTT

J gene: TRBJ2-1
clone size: NA
D gene: TRBD1
V gene: TRBV6-5
CDR3 protein: CASSYGTGVVSEQFF
CDR3 DNA: TGTGCCAGCAGTTACGGGACAGGGGTCGTGAGTGAGCAGTTCTTC

J gene: TRBJ1-1
clone size: once
D gene: NA
V gene: TRBV27
CDR3 protein: CASSRLTKGEAFF
CDR3 DNA: TGTGCCAGCAGTAGACTGACGAAGGGTGAAGCTTTCTTT

J gene: TRBJ1-6
clone size: NA
D gene: TRBD1
V gene: TRBV5-1
CDR3 protein: CASAETGSNSPLHF
CDR3 DNA: TGCGCCAGTGCCGAGACAGGGAGCAATTCACCCCTCCACTTT

J gene: TRBJ2-7
clone size: NA
D gene: NA
V gene: TRBV5-6
CDR3 protein: CASSLGTSNRYEQYF
CDR3 DNA: TGTGCCAGCAGCCTTGGGACAAGCAACCGCTACGAGCAGTACTTC

J gene: TRBJ2-7
clone size: NA
D gene: TRBD1
V gene: TRBV19
CDR3 protein: CASSRQGNSYEQYF
CDR3 DNA: TGTGCCAGTAGTAGACAGGGTAATTCCTACGAGCAGTACTTC

J gene: TRBJ2-1
clone size: NA
D gene: TRBD2
V gene: TRBV28
CDR3 protein: CASSPYFGTSGSPSYNEQFF
CDR3 DNA: TGTGCCAGCAGTCCCTATTTCGGGACTAGCGGGAGCCCTTCCTACAATGAGCAGTTCTTC

J gene: TRBJ2-3
clone size: NA
D gene: TRBD2
V gene: TRBV28
CDR3 protein: CASSWGGAGGPSTDTQYF
CDR3 DNA: TGTGCCAGCAGTTGGGGGGGAGCGGGAGGGCCCAGCACAGATACGCAGTATTTT

J gene: TRBJ2-7
clone size: NA
D gene: TRBD2
V gene: TRBV11-2
CDR3 protein: CASTRLGLAGGIYEQYF
CDR3 DNA: TGTGCCAGCACCCGGTTAGGACTAGCGGGAGGCATCTACGAGCAGTACTTC

J gene: TRBJ1-5
clone size: once
D gene: NA
V gene: TRBV27
CDR3 protein: CASSSTGWYSNQPQHF
CDR3 DNA: TGTGCCAGCAGTTCTACCGGGTGGTATAGCAATCAGCCCCAGCATTTT

J gene: TRBJ2-7
clone size: NA
D gene: NA
V gene: TRBV5-1
CDR3 protein: CASSAGSSYEQYF
CDR3 DNA: TGCGCCAGCAGCGCGGGGAGCTCCTACGAGCAGTACTTC

J gene: TRBJ1-4
clone size: NA
D gene: TRBD1
V gene: TRBV5-1
CDR3 protein: CASSLGQGNEKLFF
CDR3 DNA: TGCGCCAGCAGCTTAGGACAGGGGAATGAAAAACTGTTTTTT

J gene: TRBJ1-2
clone size: once
D gene: NA
V gene: TRBV4-1
CDR3 protein: CASSQDRGRTHYGYTF
CDR3 DNA: TGCGCCAGCAGCCAAGATAGGGGCAGAACGCACTATGGCTACACCTTC

J gene: TRBJ1-5
clone size: few
D gene: TRBD1
V gene: TRBV2
CDR3 protein: CASGQGLGQPQHF
CDR3 DNA: TGTGCCAGCGGACAGGGCTTGGGACAGCCCCAGCATTTT

J gene: TRBJ2-7
clone size: NA
D gene: NA
V gene: TRBV7-2
CDR3 protein: CASSLVWGSSNEQYF
CDR3 DNA: TGTGCCAGCAGCTTAGTTTGGGGCTCCTCGAACGAGCAGTACTTC

J gene: TRBJ1-4
clone size: NA
D gene: TRBD1
V gene: TRBV2
CDR3 protein: CARLDRNEKLFF
CDR3 DNA: TGTGCCCGCCTGGACAGGAATGAAAAACTGTTTTTT